These T cell receptor beta chains were read from a single sample in a study of molecular identifiers for immune sequencing clone quantification. TCRdb independently ran MiXCR on the PCR reads; one entry per CDR3 protein. The sample contains fewer than 100,000 distinct CDR3 sequences, 21% of which appear only once. The sample consisted of naive CD8+ T cells from blood, with Jurkat cell RNA spiked in. The receptors stem from a human donor in good health. Some libraries in this study had Jurkat cell RNA spiked in. CDR3s include the opening cysteine and the closing phenylalanine or tryptophan. The D gene is left open where the match is weak. Clone size is given for some rows only: seen once, a few or many times, or a class if the clone is expanded.

clone_size	v_call	d_call	j_call	cdr3_nt	cdr3_aa
many	TRBV7-2	TRBD1	TRBJ2-3	TGTGCCAGCAGCACGCCCCGCGGGACAGGTGAAGATACGCAGTATTTT	CASSTPRGTGEDTQYF
.	TRBV2	.	TRBJ2-4	TGTGCCAGCAGTGAAGGGTTTTTGTCAACTAGGGGCAAAAACACTCAGTACTTC	CASSEGFLSTRGKNTQYF
many	TRBV27	.	TRBJ2-2	TGTGCCAGCAGTTTGAGTAACACCGGGGAGCTGTTTTTT	CASSLSNTGELFF
many	TRBV4-3	.	TRBJ2-1	TGCGCCAGCAGCCAAGGACGATATGGCGGTGAGCAGTTCTTC	CASSQGRYGGEQFF
.	TRBV4-3	TRBD1	TRBJ2-2	TGCGCCAGCAGCCCAACCGGGACAGGGGGGTCCGGGGAGCTGTTTTTT	CASSPTGTGGSGELFF
few	TRBV6-6	TRBD1	TRBJ2-7	TGTGCCAGCAGTTATCAAAGACAGGGGGCCCACGAGCAGTACTTC	CASSYQRQGAHEQYF
few	TRBV28	TRBD2	TRBJ2-1	TGTGCCAGCAGTTCCCTAGCGGGCCTATACAATGAGCAGTTCTTC	CASSSLAGLYNEQFF
few	TRBV10-2	.	TRBJ2-5	TGCGCCAGCAGTGAGCGGGGGGCCGCGGAACAAGAGACCCAGTACTTC	CASSERGAAEQETQYF
.	TRBV7-2	TRBD2	TRBJ2-7	TGTGCCAGCAGCTTAGGGTTTGGACTAGCGGAGTACGAGCAGTACTTC	CASSLGFGLAEYEQYF
many	TRBV27	TRBD1	TRBJ2-4	TGTGCCAGCAGTTTATTAGGGACAGAAAACATTCAGTACTTC	CASSLLGTENIQYF
many	TRBV4-3	TRBD1	TRBJ1-6	TGCGCCAGCAGCCAGGACAGGGGGCGTAATAATTCACCCCTCCACTTT	CASSQDRGRNNSPLHF
many	TRBV5-1	.	TRBJ2-7	TGCGCCAGCAGGGGGTTGGGGTACGAGCAGTACTTC	CASRGLGYEQYF
few	TRBV11-2	TRBD2	TRBJ2-3	TGTGCCAGCAGCTTAGATTCGCTAGCGGGAGGCACAGATACGCAGTATTTT	CASSLDSLAGGTDTQYF
many	TRBV4-3	TRBD1	TRBJ1-1	TGCGCCAGCAGCCGAGGCGACAGGGGGCTGAGGACTGAAGCTTTCTTT	CASSRGDRGLRTEAFF
few	TRBV4-3	.	TRBJ2-2	TGCGCCAGCAGCCAAATGAGGCCCCGGGAGCTGTTTTTT	CASSQMRPRELFF
many	TRBV4-3	TRBD2	TRBJ2-3	TGCGCCAGCAGCCAAGAAGGACTAGCGGGAGGACCAGATACGCAGTATTTT	CASSQEGLAGGPDTQYF
many	TRBV5-4	.	TRBJ2-4	TGTGCCAGCAGCTTGAATCCTGGCCCTTTAGCCAAAAACATTCAGTACTTC	CASSLNPGPLAKNIQYF
few	TRBV7-9	.	TRBJ2-7	TGTGCCAGCAGCTTAGTGGTGGGACCTTCCTACGAGCAGTACTTC	CASSLVVGPSYEQYF
many	TRBV7-6	.	TRBJ2-7	TGTGCCAGCAGCCAAAACGCGGACTACGAGCAGTACTTC	CASSQNADYEQYF
many	TRBV7-8	.	TRBJ1-1	TGTGCCAGCAGCTTACTGGGAGAAGCTTTCTTT	CASSLLGEAFF
.	TRBV20-1	TRBD1	TRBJ2-1	TGCAGTGCCGCGGACAGGGACTACAATGAGCAGTTCTTC	CSAADRDYNEQFF
many	TRBV5-4	.	TRBJ2-7	TGTGCCAGCAGCTTGGACAACCCCGGTGGGGCAGGGCCCTACGAGCAGTACTTC	CASSLDNPGGAGPYEQYF
.	TRBV24-1	.	TRBJ1-1	TGTGCCACCAGTGATTTGGAGAGGAGGAACACTGAAGCTTTCTTT	CATSDLERRNTEAFF
many	TRBV4-1	.	TRBJ1-2	TGCGCCAGCAGCCAAGTATCAGGGTTCTATGGCTACACCTTC	CASSQVSGFYGYTF
.	TRBV4-1	.	TRBJ2-5	TGCGCCAGCAGCCAAGCCAGTCAACTCAGTCTAGAGGAAGAGACCCAGCACTTC	CASSQASQLSLEEETQHF
many	TRBV28	TRBD2	TRBJ2-3	TGTGCCAGCACCCTCGGACTAGCGGGAGGGCCCATCACAGATACGCAGTATTTT	CASTLGLAGGPITDTQYF
many	TRBV4-3	.	TRBJ1-2	TGCGCCAGCAGCCAAGATGCGGGACCCTTTTATGGCTACACCTTC	CASSQDAGPFYGYTF
.	TRBV30	.	TRBJ1-5	TGTGCCTGGAGTGGAGCACCCAGCAATCAGCCCCAGCATTTT	CAWSGAPSNQPQHF
.	TRBV5-6	.	TRBJ2-5	TGTGCCAGCAGCAAGCGATCCACTAGACTTGAGACCCAGTATTTC	CASSKRSTRLETQYF
many	TRBV7-9	.	TRBJ2-5	TGTGCCAGCAGCTTCCAAGGGGGTGAGGAGACCCAGTACTTC	CASSFQGGEETQYF
few	TRBV4-1	TRBD1	TRBJ2-1	TGCGCCAGCAGCCAGGAACCGGGACAGGGGGCCCACAATGAGCAGTTCTTC	CASSQEPGQGAHNEQFF
.	TRBV7-2	.	TRBJ2-2	TGTGCCAGCAGCACTACTAAGGGACGGGCAAGCACCGGGGAGCTGTTTTTT	CASSTTKGRASTGELFF
many	TRBV6-1	.	TRBJ1-5	TGTGCCAGCAGGGAGGGGGGCAATCAGCCCCAGCATTTT	CASREGGNQPQHF
many	TRBV24-1	.	TRBJ2-5	TGTGCCACCAGTTCAGCGCTTGAGGAAGAGACCCAGTACTTC	CATSSALEEETQYF
.	TRBV19	.	TRBJ2-1	TGTGCCAGTAGTATAGGCGGGGCCCTCTACAATGAGCAGTTCTTC	CASSIGGALYNEQFF